This T cell receptor (delta chain) was sequenced during a study of Vδ1+ human thymocytes (dated by TCRdb to 2017 to 2018). Background on the whole study: As a data resource, the study described the mRNA-level TRG and TRD CDR3 repertoires found in highly purified Vdelta1+ thymocytes taken from young children. Validation of the multiplex-based CDR3 amplicon strategy against 5'RACE-based CDR3 amplicon generation methods had been performed previously.

From a lookup of the germline V gene, CDR1 and CDR2 are TSWWSYY and QGS. For this chain, trimming is 3 bases at the V end and 1 base at the J end, and the number of junction bases without a gene match is 21. The CDR3 covers 22 residues, taking in both the cysteine and the phenylalanine. Just the 66-base CDR3 DNA is kept, in frame starting at base 1. Broad study findings and their caveats: Donors did not cluster by age or sex, so the analyses were not stratified by age or sex. Numerous TRG clonotypes were shared among donors (up to roughly 6.9x10^3), while TRD repertoires were essentially private (a maximum of roughly 120 shared). Despite high sort purity, about 21% of thymic TRD sequences were Vdelta2 (and few Vdelta3), unlike peripheral blood Vdelta1+ controls. Because unexpected Vdelta2 sequences could lead to misinterpretation of bulk repertoire data, the authors recommended using highly purified populations and validating at the single-cell level. Unlike the oligoclonal repertoires in peripheral blood, the thymic TRG and TRD repertoires appeared highly polyclonal, with Gaussian CDR3 length distributions.

Regarding this clone: Its cognate antigen has yet to be identified. No base quality values were provided; no much bigger clone lies one nucleotide off.

Thymic samples were depleted of alphabeta T cells, then CD3+ TCRVdelta1+ TCRVdelta2- thymocytes were FACS-sorted. The purity of the sorted Vdelta1+ thymocytes fell between roughly 97% and 99.6%. Thymic specimens came from 8 or 9 paediatric patients undergoing corrective cardiac surgery, aged from about 5 days to 17 months. Thymic tissue was dispersed, and mononuclear cells were isolated on a Histopaque-1077 density gradient. Staining used anti-TCRVdelta1 clone TS8.2, anti-TCRVdelta2 clone B6, anti-CD3 clone HIT3a and anti-TCRalphabeta clone IP26 antibodies. RNA was isolated using the RNeasy mini kit, and reverse transcription was performed with Superscript III. CDR3 amplicons were produced by multiplex PCR using pooled V-gene forward primers and a constant-region reverse primer with Illumina adaptor overhangs. After gel purification, amplicons were indexed with Nextera index primers over around 8 extra PCR cycles and were then purified with AMPure XP beads. Sequencing of libraries was performed on an Illumina MiSeq using paired-end 250 bp reads, dual indexing and a roughly 21% PhiX spike-in. On the study's bioinformatics: Read quality was checked with FastQC, and TRG read pairs were merged using ea-utils fastq-join. Sequences were annotated with IMGT/HighV-QUEST, keeping only productive sequences with unambiguous V-gene assignment; clonotypes were defined by identical CDR3 sequence. For downstream analysis, the tools were VDJtools 1.1.1, tcR 2.2.3, Treemap and vegan Shannon diversity in R 3.4.4. Clones were re-identified by TCRdb from the public reads with CATT, and rows with the same DNA were merged. These V and J calls rely on TCRdb rather than the paper's analysis. The sample table holds tens of thousands of delta-chain clones, of which around 15% were seen once. About 0.35% of the sample belongs to the ten largest clones.

The chain is assembled from TRDV1 and TRDJ1; TRDD3 matches 12 bases in the middle. The source material was Vdelta1+ gamma-delta thymocytes from the thymus. Taken with the paper, the label for cell subset or site translates to: FACS-sorted CD3+ TCRalphabeta- TCRVdelta1+ TCRVdelta2- thymocytes. This TCR came from a girl under two years old who had congenital heart surgery. The CDR3 in this case is CALGEGLPVGDWGIQATDKLIF. The DNA is as follows: TGTGCTCTTGGGGAGGGCCTTCCGGTTGGAGACTGGGGGATACAGGCCACCGATAAACTCATCTTT.